Shown below are 32 T cell receptor beta chains from a single sample sequenced in a study of cytomegalovirus exposure and HLA in healthy donors. With 60 Vbeta and 13 Jbeta primers, the PCR was carried out. The method was immunoSEQ multiplex PCR; TCRdb's version includes in-frame clones alone and lacks a portion of them. Of roughly 150,000 clones listed, roughly 76% are singletons. Sample: PBMCs. These receptors all come from a male donor in good health and CMV-seronegative.

V gene TRBV4-1 combines with J gene TRBJ1-1, with a weak D call TRBD1 (5 bases). The CDR3 totals 13 residues. Trimming removed 6 bases from V and 4 bases from J, with 12 bases in between. The germline V gene encodes CDR1 MGHRA and CDR2 YSYEKL. The CDR3 spells CASSYRPFTEAFF. For the CDR3, the DNA is TGCGCCAGCAGTTACAGGCCGTTCACTGAAGCTTTCTTT.

This clone came up a few times. This chain uses TRBV6-1 with TRBJ1-1; D is unresolved. Trimming cost V 3 bases and J 7 bases, with 15 bases left between them. The CDR3 sequence is 14 residues long. Germline-derived CDR1 and CDR2 are MNHNS and SASEGT. The CDR3 DNA reads as TGTGCCAGCAGTGATGGGCAGATACTCCGTGAAGCTTTCTTT. Translated: CASSDGQILREAFF.

The chain combines TRBV6-6 with TRBJ1-6; 7 bases agree with TRBD1. The junction had 15 bases not matched to a gene; V was cut back by 5 bases and J by 11 bases. Germline loops: CDR1 MNHNY, CDR2 SVGAGI (reference sequence). This CDR3 is built from 16 residues. The CDR3 sequence is CASSTTGVGDRPPLHF. CDR3 in DNA: TGTGCCAGCAGTACTACAGGGGTGGGGGACCGGCCACCCCTCCACTTT.

The chain employs TRBV5-1 and TRBJ1-2, with 7 nucleotides matching TRBD1. V trimming: 4 bases; J trimming: 4 bases; junction bases outside the gene matches: 4. The CDR3 is 13 amino acids. Per the germline V gene, CDR1 is SGHRS and CDR2 is YFSETQ. The CDR3 reads CASSTRQGYGYTF. The DNA of the CDR3 is TGCGCCAGCAGCACTCGACAGGGCTATGGCTACACCTTC. Using reference TRBV5-1 and TRBJ1-2 for the parts outside the CDR3, the full variable domain is KAGVTQTPRYLIKTRGQQVTLSCSPISGHRSVSWYQQTPGQGLQFLFEYFSETQRNKGNFPGRFSGRQFSNSRSEMNVSTLELGDSALYLCASSTRQGYGYTFGSGTRLTVV.

V usage is TRBV7-6 and J usage is TRBJ1-1; 7 bases fit TRBD1. The CDR3 is made up of 14 amino acids. Germline loops: CDR1 SGHVS, CDR2 FNYEAQ. Losses at the gene ends were 6 bases for V and 1 base for J; bases not matched to a gene: 5. CDR3 in DNA: TGTGCCAGCAGAGCCCGACAGGGGAACACTGAAGCTTTCTTT. Amino acids: CASRARQGNTEAFF. Full variable domain (remainder filled in from reference TRBV7-6 and TRBJ1-1): GAGVSQSPRYKVTKRGQDVALRCDPISGHVSLYWYRQALGQGPEFLTYFNYEAQQDKSGLPNDRFSAERPEGSISTLTIQRTEQRDSAMYRCASRARQGNTEAFFGQGTRLTVV.

The V and J genes are TRBV5-6 and TRBJ1-1; no firm D call. V lost 4 bases and J 3 bases, leaving 13 bases between the germline ends. The CDR3 has 14 residues. Germline V CDR1 and CDR2: SGHDT, YYEEEE. The CDR3 DNA sequence: TGTGCCAGCAGCCGAGGTGGGAGTTACACTGAAGCTTTCTTT. Amino acid sequence: CASSRGGSYTEAFF.

This clone was found once. The chain recombines TRBV10-2 with TRBJ1-1; a weak D match, TRBD1 (6 bases). V shed 4 bases and J shed 4 bases, with 7 bases lying between them. The CDR3 is 12 residues long. Germline V lookup: CDR1 WSHSY, CDR2 SAAADI. CDR3 protein: CASSGRGTEAFF. The CDR3 coding sequence is TGCGCCAGCAGTGGCAGGGGCACTGAAGCTTTCTTT.

The V and J genes are TRBV30 and TRBJ1-6; TRBD1 aligns across 10 bases. The length of the CDR3 is 14 residues. V lost 5 bases to trimming and J lost 6 bases; unmatched junction nucleotides: 4. The germline CDR1 and CDR2 sequences are GTSNPN and SVGIG (reference sequence). The chain's CDR3 is CAWSDRGFNSPLHF. CDR3 nucleotide sequence: TGTGCCTGGTCGGACAGGGGGTTTAATTCACCCCTCCACTTT. Full variable domain (rest looked up from reference TRBV30 and TRBJ1-6): SQTIHQWPATLVQPVGSPLSLECTVEGTSNPNLYWYRQAAGRGLQLLFYSVGIGQISSEVPQNLSASRPQDRQFILSSKKLLLSDSGFYLCAWSDRGFNSPLHFGNGTRLTVT.

The chain uses TRBV14 and TRBJ1-2; 7 bases are shared with TRBD1. V lost 0 bases to trimming and J lost 7 bases; unmatched junction nucleotides: 8. CDR3 length: 15 amino acids. From germline, CDR1 is SGHDN and CDR2 FVKESK. The CDR3 region is CASSQDLTGMSGYTF. The CDR3 region has the DNA TGTGCCAGCAGCCAAGATTTGACAGGGATGAGTGGCTACACCTTC.

This clone has more than one count but fewer than ten. This chain links TRBV19 with TRBJ1-5; D unclear. Looked up from germline, CDR1 is LNHDA and CDR2 is SQIVND (reference sequence). Trimming shortened V by 4 bases and J by 7 bases, and 14 bases separated the two germline ends. The CDR3 contains 14 residues. The CDR3 protein is CASSTVRTYQPQHF. The CDR3, as DNA: TGTGCCAGTAGTACAGTTCGGACTTACCAGCCCCAGCATTTT.

The chain recombines TRBV7-8 with TRBJ1-2; TRBD1 matches at 7 bases. There are 13 residues in the CDR3. Germline assignment: CDR1 SGHVS and CDR2 FQNEAQ. V lost 2 bases, J lost 6 bases, and 3 bases stayed unmatched. The CDR3 here is CASSLRQGDGYTF. The DNA for the CDR3 is TGTGCCAGCAGCTTACGCCAGGGGGATGGCTACACCTTC.

This clone was counted between two and nine times. CDR3 protein: CASSPWRDEQFF. CDR3 nucleotides: TGTGCCAGCAGCCCCTGGAGGGATGAGCAGTTCTTC. The chain joins TRBV7-6 to TRBJ2-1; perhaps TRBD2 as D (6 bases). CDR1 and CDR2 from the germline V gene are SGHVS and FNYEAQ. The CDR3 loop spans 12 amino acids. The V and J ends lost 5 bases and 8 bases respectively, with 10 bases between them.

V is TRBV4-1 and J is TRBJ2-7; the match to TRBD2 covers 7 bases. Unmatched junction bases numbered 9, after V lost 4 bases and J lost 6 bases. Germline V gene data show CDR1 as MGHRA and CDR2 as YSYEKL. There are 14 residues in the CDR3. CDR3 residues: CASSLRGGDGEQYF. CDR3 DNA sequence: TGCGCCAGCAGCCTTCGGGGAGGGGATGGCGAGCAGTACTTC.

The V call is TRBV19, the J call TRBJ2-7; TRBD1 aligns across 9 bases. CDR1 is LNHDA, CDR2 SQIVND, per germline (reference sequence). The length of the CDR3 is 16 residues. V was clipped by 4 bases and J by 2 bases; unmatched bases: 9. CDR3 amino acids: CASSRRTGVETYEQYF. For the CDR3, the DNA is TGTGCCAGTAGTAGGAGGACAGGGGTAGAAACCTACGAGCAGTACTTC.

The rearrangement links TRBV7-9 to TRBJ1-6; the D gene is possibly TRBD1 (6 bases). The germline V gene has CDR1 SEHNR and CDR2 FQNEAQ (reference sequence). Trimming removed 5 bases at V and 10 bases at J, with 12 bases between. The CDR3 spans 13 residues. The CDR3 DNA is TGTGCCAGCAGCCTAACAGGGTCCTCACCCCTCCACTTT. Translated, it gives CASSLTGSSPLHF.

This sequence joins TRBV27 and TRBJ2-2; D is undetermined. Looked up from germline, CDR1 is MNHEY and CDR2 is SMNVEV (reference sequence). The length of the CDR3 is 15 residues. V gave up 5 bases and J gave up 0 bases, with 10 bases separating them. As DNA, the CDR3 is TGTGCCAGCAGTCAGACGGGTTCGAACACCGGGGAGCTGTTTTTT. Translating it yields CASSQTGSNTGELFF.

The chain carries TRBV29-1 and TRBJ1-2; a possible D gene is TRBD1 (6 bases). Trimming removed 4 bases at V and 8 bases at J, with 11 bases between. This CDR3 has 11 amino acids. Per the germline V gene, CDR1 is SQVTM and CDR2 is ANQGSEA. This CDR3 is CSVGSGVGYTF. The CDR3 coding sequence is TGCAGCGTTGGTTCAGGGGTAGGCTACACCTTC.

The rearrangement uses TRBV18 and TRBJ2-7; 8 nucleotides agree with TRBD1. Germline assignment: CDR1 KGHSH and CDR2 LQKENI. The CDR3 spans 13 residues. Trimming at V came to 6 bases and at J to 7 bases, leaving 8 bases not matched to a gene. Here the CDR3 reads CASSTDRGGEQYF. DNA of the CDR3: TGTGCCAGCTCGACCGACAGGGGCGGGGAGCAGTACTTC. The whole variable domain, filled in from reference TRBV18 and TRBJ2-7, reads NAGVMQNPRHLVRRRGQEARLRCSPMKGHSHVYWYRQLPEEGLKFMVYLQKENIIDESGMPKERFSAEFPKEGPSILRIQQVVRGDSAAYFCASSTDRGGEQYFGPGTRLTVT.

The V call is TRBV13, the J call TRBJ2-1; 7 nucleotides line up with TRBD2. CDR1 and CDR2 from the germline V gene are PRHDT and FYEKMQ (reference sequence). V lost 5 bases and J lost 2; bases outside the gene matches: 6. This CDR3 has 15 amino acids. The CDR3 nucleotides are TGTGCCAGCAGCGAAGGGAGGGGTCCCTACAATGAGCAGTTCTTC. Protein sequence: CASSEGRGPYNEQFF.

The chain uses TRBV4-3 and TRBJ1-2; tentative D call: TRBD1 (6 bases). Trimming took off 5 bases at V and 3 bases at J, with 16 bases between the two ends. The CDR3 is 15 amino acids. Germline loops: CDR1 LGHNA, CDR2 YSLEER. Here the CDR3 reads CASSKGSGGDYGYTF. CDR3 DNA: TGCGCCAGCAGCAAAGGGTCGGGGGGCGACTATGGCTACACCTTC.

J is TRBJ1-1 and V is TRBV6-5; D call uncertain. The ends were cut back, 1 base at V and 0 bases at J, with 3 bases in the middle. Germline V lookup: CDR1 MNHEY, CDR2 SVGAGI. The CDR3 totals 13 residues. The CDR3 bases are TGTGCCAGCAGTTACTGGCTGAACACTGAAGCTTTCTTT. It translates to CASSYWLNTEAFF.

V usage is TRBV5-5 and J usage is TRBJ2-7, with D unclear. V was pared by 0 bases and J by 3 bases, with 13 bases between. Germline V gene data show CDR1 as SGHKS and CDR2 as YYEKEE (reference sequence). This CDR3 is built from 15 residues. CDR3 protein: CASSLERSIHYEQYF. The CDR3 DNA sequence: TGTGCCAGCAGCTTGGAACGGAGCATACACTACGAGCAGTACTTC.

The rearrangement uses TRBV5-1 and TRBJ2-5, with D perhaps matching TRBD1 (6 bases). Germline CDR1 SGHRS, CDR2 YFSETQ. V lost 4 bases and J 5 bases, leaving 15 bases between the germline ends. This CDR3 spans 14 amino acids. Here the CDR3 reads CASSGKDSLETQYF. The CDR3 region has the DNA TGCGCCAGCAGCGGAAAGGACAGTCTCGAGACCCAGTACTTC.

This clone came up a few times. The CDR3 loop reads CASSLGDRGEQFF. CDR3 sequence (DNA): TGTGCCAGCAGCTTGGGGGACAGGGGCGAGCAGTTCTTC. The chain joins TRBV5-5 to TRBJ2-1, with TRBD1 matching 10 bases. The CDR3 runs to 13 residues. The J segment lost 10 bases and the V segment lost 0 bases, leaving 1 base of the junction unmatched. The V gene's germline CDR1 is SGHKS and CDR2 YYEKEE (reference sequence).

This clone was found once. The chain couples TRBV19 to TRBJ1-2; a weak D match, TRBD1 (5 bases). This CDR3 comprises 13 residues. The ends were cut back, 1 base at V and 4 bases at J, with 7 bases in the middle. Per germline, CDR1 LNHDA and CDR2 SQIVND (reference sequence). For the CDR3, the DNA is TGTGCCAGTAGTATAGGCGGGGGCTATGGCTACACCTTC. It is translated as CASSIGGGYGYTF.

This rearrangement joins TRBV15 to TRBJ2-5, with D possibly matching TRBD1 (6 bases). Germline assignment: CDR1 LNHNV and CDR2 YYDKDF (reference sequence). V gave up 0 bases and J gave up 5 bases, with 13 bases separating them. The CDR3 covers 15 residues. The CDR3 DNA follows: TGTGCCACCAGCAGAGATCTCAGGGGAGAGGAGACCCAGTACTTC. Protein sequence: CATSRDLRGEETQYF.

This rearrangement joins TRBV2 to TRBJ1-2; 7 bases align to TRBD1. The V gene's germline CDR1 is SNHLY and CDR2 FYNNEI. V shed 10 bases, J shed 3 bases, and the junction held 8 bases outside the gene matches. This CDR3 is built from 13 residues. CDR3 sequence (DNA): TGTGCCACCCGCCGGGACAGAGACTATGGCTACACCTTC. Residues: CATRRDRDYGYTF. The whole variable domain, remainder taken from reference TRBV2 and TRBJ1-2, is EPEVTQTPSHQVTQMGQEVILRCVPISNHLYFYWYRQILGQKVEFLVSFYNNEISEKSEIFDDQFSVERPDGSNFTLKIRSTKLEDSAMYFCATRRDRDYGYTFGSGTRLTVV.

J is TRBJ1-3 and V is TRBV7-9, with 7 bases lining up with TRBD1. The V and J ends lost 2 bases and 7 bases, in that order; junction bases with no gene match: 5. CDR1 SEHNR and CDR2 FQNEAQ come from the germline V gene (reference sequence). This CDR3 has 14 amino acids. CDR3 residues: CASSLQGGTNTIYF. CDR3 coding DNA: TGTGCCAGCAGCTTACAGGGGGGAACGAACACCATATATTTT.

V is TRBV9 and J is TRBJ2-7; D possibly corresponds to TRBD2 (7 bases). CDR1 and CDR2 (germline): SGDLS, YYNGEE. The length of the CDR3 is 14 residues. V was pared by 5 bases and J by 2 bases, with 14 bases between. The CDR3 spells CASSLGGPAYEQYF. The DNA of the CDR3 is TGTGCCAGCAGTCTCGGGGGGCCGGCCTACGAGCAGTACTTC.

The chain recombines TRBV5-1 with TRBJ2-2; D remains ambiguous. CDR1 and CDR2 from the germline V gene are SGHRS and YFSETQ. The length of the CDR3 is 14 residues. Trimming left V 0 bases short and J 2 bases short, with 5 bases between. CDR3 DNA: TGCGCCAGCAGCTTGGGGCCCAACACCGGGGAGCTGTTTTTT. The encoded protein is CASSLGPNTGELFF.

This clone was recorded a few times. The rearrangement uses TRBV6-1 and TRBJ2-7, with TRBD1 identical over 9 bases. CDR3 length: 14 amino acids. V lost 6 bases and J lost 3; bases outside the gene matches: 6. Germline CDR1 is MNHNS and CDR2 is SASEGT. The CDR3 sequence is CASRGDRAIYEQYF. CDR3 nucleotides: TGTGCCAGCAGGGGGGACAGGGCGATCTACGAGCAGTACTTC.

The chain has TRBV2 and TRBJ2-2, with a weak D call TRBD2 (5 bases). Trimming took 5 bases from V and 4 from J, leaving 14 bases between them. The CDR3 loop spans 15 amino acids. CDR1 is SNHLY, CDR2 FYNNEI, per germline. In DNA form, the CDR3 reads TGTGCCAGCAGTCGCCCTATTCTAGCCACCGGGGAGCTGTTTTTT. It encodes CASSRPILATGELFF.